A selection of T cell receptor beta chains follows, all from one sample in a study of shared T cell receptors in the human thymus. Method: immunoSEQ multiplex PCR; TCRdb's copy keeps in-frame clones and lacks some. The table lists 650,000 to 950,000 clones, approximately 85% of them singletons, with around 0.01% in the top ten. The data were also submitted as part of a second study, on human thymus T cells.

Sequenced: thymocytes. These receptors were collected from a girl under three years old with a congenital heart defect. Each CDR3 is given with its conserved first and last residue. A D gene is named only where the DNA matches it firmly. Not every row has a clone size; where given, it reads once, few, many or a size class.

>TRBJ2-3|-|TRBV19|-
CATTTGVNTDTQYF
TGTGCCACGACGACGGGGGTTAACACAGATACGCAGTATTTT
>TRBJ2-1|-|TRBV2|TRBD2
CAISGTSPTNEQFF
TGTGCCATCTCCGGGACTAGCCCCACCAATGAGCAGTTCTTC
>TRBJ1-1|once|TRBV10-3|TRBD1
CAISDRRTGESNTEAFF
TGTGCCATCAGTGACCGCCGGACAGGCGAATCGAACACTGAAGCTTTCTTT
>TRBJ2-7|few|TRBV15|TRBD1
CATSRTTTDRGESYEQYF
TGTGCCACCAGCCGAACGACCACCGACAGGGGTGAATCCTACGAGCAGTACTTC
>TRBJ1-4|few|TRBV27|TRBD1
CASSPGTVGGLYEKLFF
TGTGCCAGCAGCCCCGGGACAGTTGGTGGTTTGTATGAAAAACTGTTTTTT
>TRBJ1-1|-|TRBV6-1|-
CASSEALRETNEAFF
TGTGCCAGCAGTGAAGCGCTTCGGGAGACAAATGAAGCTTTCTTT
>TRBJ1-6|-|TRBV6-5|-
CASSKRADNSPLHF
TGTGCCAGCAGTAAGCGGGCCGATAATTCACCCCTCCACTTT
>TRBJ1-1|-|TRBV19|TRBD1
CASGTGDPNTEAFF
TGTGCCAGTGGAACAGGGGACCCGAACACTGAAGCTTTCTTT
>TRBJ2-1|few|TRBV6-1|TRBD2
CASSEGLAAEQFF
TGTGCCAGCAGTGAGGGACTAGCGGCAGAGCAGTTCTTC
>TRBJ1-2|-|TRBV11-1|-
CASRPMEEWDYGYTF
TGTGCCAGCAGACCGATGGAGGAATGGGACTATGGCTACACCTTC
>TRBJ2-2|-|TRBV6-5|-
CASSYLRLWELFF
TGTGCCAGCAGTTACCTTAGACTGTGGGAGCTGTTTTTT
>TRBJ1-1|once|TRBV5-1|-
CASSLIQGRGTEAFF
TGCGCCAGCAGCTTGATACAGGGAAGGGGGACTGAAGCTTTCTTT
>TRBJ1-4|-|TRBV12-5|TRBD1
CASGFRQGDEKLFF
TGTGCTAGTGGTTTCCGACAGGGGGATGAAAAACTGTTTTTT
>TRBJ1-5|-|TRBV2|TRBD1
CASRGQAYSNQPQHF
TGTGCCAGCAGGGGACAGGCTTATAGCAATCAGCCCCAGCATTTT
>TRBJ2-7|-|TRBV18|TRBD2
CASSLRAREGRVLCSHEQYF
TGTGCCAGCTCACTTAGAGCCAGGGAGGGGAGGGTGCTGTGTAGCCACGAGCAGTACTTC
>TRBJ2-7|-|TRBV7-2|TRBD1
CASSSRAGQGSYEQYF
TGTGCCAGCAGCTCCCGTGCGGGACAGGGGTCCTACGAGCAGTACTTC
>TRBJ2-5|-|TRBV4-3|TRBD2
CASSQGEWRGTFQETQYF
TGCGCCAGCAGCCAGGGGGAGTGGCGGGGGACTTTCCAAGAGACCCAGTACTTC
>TRBJ1-1|-|TRBV5-4|-
CAGWWGEMNTEAFF
TGTGCCGGTTGGTGGGGGGAGATGAACACTGAAGCTTTCTTT
>TRBJ1-1|-|TRBV18|-
CASSPTRRNTEAFF
TGTGCCAGCTCACCCACCAGGCGGAACACTGAAGCTTTCTTT
>TRBJ1-2|few|TRBV7-9|-
CASSLAGHVYGYTF
TGTGCCAGCAGCTTAGCAGGACATGTTTATGGCTACACCTTC
>TRBJ2-2|-|TRBV9|-
CASSVVAGANTGELFF
TGTGCCAGCAGCGTAGTGGCAGGGGCGAACACCGGGGAGCTGTTTTTT
>TRBJ1-4|-|TRBV27|-
CASSLGPTNEKLFF
TGTGCCAGCAGTTTGGGCCCAACTAATGAAAAACTGTTTTTT
>TRBJ1-1|once|TRBV6-5|-
CASSYRDRRRAFF
TGTGCCAGCAGTTACCGTGACCGCCGGAGGGCTTTCTTT
>TRBJ1-5|-|TRBV19|-
CAGGLNSNQPQHF
TGTGCGGGGGGGTTGAATAGCAATCAGCCCCAGCATTTT
>TRBJ1-2|-|TRBV5-1|TRBD1
CASSSGQGRWDGYTF
TGCGCCAGCAGCTCCGGACAGGGCAGGTGGGATGGCTACACCTTC
>TRBJ2-7|once|TRBV13|-
CASSFGSGFPSYEQYF
TGTGCCAGCAGCTTTGGCTCGGGATTCCCATCCTACGAGCAGTACTTC
>TRBJ1-1|-|TRBV2|-
CASSEIGALNTEAFF
TGTGCCAGCAGTGAAATTGGGGCCCTGAACACTGAAGCTTTCTTT
>TRBJ2-1|-|TRBV11-2|TRBD2
CASSGPRTSEFNEQFF
TGTGCCAGCAGCGGCCCCCGGACTAGCGAATTTAATGAGCAGTTCTTC
>TRBJ1-2|-|TRBV4-3|TRBD1
CASSQEGTGGPVGSGYTF
TGCGCCAGCAGCCAAGAAGGGACAGGGGGCCCGGTTGGCTCTGGCTACACCTTC
>TRBJ1-2|-|TRBV19|-
CASRGARSYGYTF
TGTGCCAGTCGGGGGGCGCGAAGCTATGGCTACACCTTC
>TRBJ1-2|-|TRBV7-3|-
CASSLSPGPGGYTF
TGTGCCAGCAGCTTAAGCCCAGGGCCGGGTGGCTACACCTTC
>TRBJ1-1|-|TRBV6-5|-
CASSRENTEAFF
TGTGCCAGCAGCCGGGAGAACACTGAAGCTTTCTTT
>TRBJ1-6|few|TRBV10-1|-
CASSQSEGSPLHF
TGCGCCAGCAGCCAGTCAGAGGGATCACCCCTCCACTTT
>TRBJ2-7|-|TRBV5-6|-
CASSLPGPSSYEQYF
TGTGCCAGCAGCCTGCCGGGTCCCAGCTCCTACGAGCAGTACTTC
>TRBJ1-1|-|TRBV5-1|TRBD1
CASSPTWDRNTEAFF
TGCGCCAGCAGCCCAACGTGGGACAGGAACACTGAAGCTTTCTTT
>TRBJ1-1|once|TRBV10-3|TRBD1
CAISESSPLPQGCVGNTEAFF
TGTGCCATCAGTGAGTCATCCCCCCTCCCACAGGGGTGCGTGGGGAACACTGAAGCTTTCTTT
>TRBJ1-1|-|TRBV7-4|-
CASSFSAGPPEAFF
TGTGCCAGCAGCTTCTCCGCAGGGCCCCCTGAAGCTTTCTTT
>TRBJ1-1|-|TRBV6-1|-
CASSEWGVGNTEAFF
TGTGCCAGCAGTGAATGGGGCGTCGGGAACACTGAAGCTTTCTTT
>TRBJ1-2|-|TRBV28|TRBD1
CASSLREGALHYGYTF
TGTGCCAGCAGTTTGCGGGAGGGGGCCCTCCACTATGGCTACACCTTC
>TRBJ1-2|-|TRBV29-1|-
CSVMGLIYGYTF
TGCAGCGTAATGGGACTAATCTATGGCTACACCTTC
>TRBJ2-7|-|TRBV27|TRBD1
CASSPRGRQGAGEQYF
TGTGCCAGCAGTCCCAGGGGGCGACAGGGGGCGGGCGAGCAGTACTTC
>TRBJ1-1|-|TRBV14|-
CASSRGDLRGTEAFF
TGTGCCAGCAGCCGAGGGGACTTAAGGGGCACTGAAGCTTTCTTT
>TRBJ1-1|-|TRBV15|TRBD1
CATSGDRLPGAEAFF
TGTGCCACCAGCGGGGACAGGCTTCCCGGCGCTGAAGCTTTCTTT
>TRBJ2-1|once|TRBV5-6|TRBD2
CASSLLTGGTPYNEQFF
TGTGCCAGCAGCTTGTTGACGGGGGGGACCCCCTACAATGAGCAGTTCTTC
>TRBJ1-1|-|TRBV12-5|-
CASGQGLNTEAFF
TGTGCTAGTGGGCAGGGCCTGAACACTGAAGCTTTCTTT
>TRBJ1-1|-|TRBV2|TRBD1
CASHIGDSLGGTEAFF
TGTGCCAGTCACATCGGGGACAGCCTCGGGGGCACTGAAGCTTTCTTT
>TRBJ2-2|-|TRBV7-2|TRBD1
CASSLHPPRQGGTGELFF
TGTGCCAGCAGCCTCCATCCTCCTAGACAGGGTGGCACCGGGGAGCTGTTTTTT
>TRBJ2-2|-|TRBV4-3|-
CASSQEAQDIEKNTGELFF
TGCGCCAGCAGCCAAGAAGCGCAGGACATAGAGAAAAACACCGGGGAGCTGTTTTTT
>TRBJ2-5|-|TRBV5-6|-
CASSFLQGGETQYF
TGTGCCAGCAGCTTTCTGCAGGGAGGAGAGACCCAGTACTTC
>TRBJ2-3|-|TRBV14|TRBD2
CASSEWPRGDTDTQYF
TGTGCCAGCAGTGAGTGGCCCCGGGGGGACACAGATACGCAGTATTTT
>TRBJ1-1|-|TRBV6-6|-
CASTQGHLNFF
TGTGCCAGCACCCAGGGACACCTAAATTTCTTT
>TRBJ1-1|-|TRBV19|-
CASSSTTGLNTEAFF
TGTGCCAGTAGTTCGACCACAGGATTGAACACTGAAGCTTTCTTT